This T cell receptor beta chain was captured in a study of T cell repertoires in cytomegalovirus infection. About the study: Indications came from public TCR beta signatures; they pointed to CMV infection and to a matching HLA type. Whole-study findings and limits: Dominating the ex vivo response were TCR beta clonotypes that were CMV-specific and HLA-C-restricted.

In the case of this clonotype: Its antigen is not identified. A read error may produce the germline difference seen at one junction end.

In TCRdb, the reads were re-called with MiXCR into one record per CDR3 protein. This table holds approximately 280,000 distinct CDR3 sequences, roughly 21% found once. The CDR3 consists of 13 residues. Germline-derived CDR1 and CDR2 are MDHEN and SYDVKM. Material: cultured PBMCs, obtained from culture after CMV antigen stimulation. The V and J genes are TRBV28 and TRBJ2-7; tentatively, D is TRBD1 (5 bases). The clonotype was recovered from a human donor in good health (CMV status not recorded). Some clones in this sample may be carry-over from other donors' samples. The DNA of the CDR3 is TGTGCCAGCAGTTGGGGCGGCTCCTACAAGCAGTACTTC. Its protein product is CASSWGGSYKQYF.